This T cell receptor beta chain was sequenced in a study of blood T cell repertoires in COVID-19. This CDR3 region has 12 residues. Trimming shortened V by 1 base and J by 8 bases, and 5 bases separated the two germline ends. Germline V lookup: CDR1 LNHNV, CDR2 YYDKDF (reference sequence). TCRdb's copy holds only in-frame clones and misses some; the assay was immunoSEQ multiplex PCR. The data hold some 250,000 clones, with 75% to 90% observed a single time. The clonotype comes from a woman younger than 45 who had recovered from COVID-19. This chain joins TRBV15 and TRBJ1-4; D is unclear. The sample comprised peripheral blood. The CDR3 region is CATSRGGEKLFF. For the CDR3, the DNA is TGTGCCACCAGCAGAGGTGGCGAAAAACTGTTTTTT.